The entry below gives a single TCR beta chain sequence along with its context. The entry originates in a study of blood T cell repertoires in COVID-19. The V gene lost 6 bases and the J gene lost 6 bases, with 12 bases spanning the gap. Germline V lookup: CDR1 MNHEY, CDR2 SVGEGT. The CDR3 totals 13 residues. Produced via immunoSEQ multiplex PCR; TCRdb's table is partial and in-frame only. The sample lists fewer than 300,000 clones, more than 70% occurring once. Specimen: peripheral blood. The TCR was taken from a woman aged 40 to 50 who had recovered from COVID-19. This chain links TRBV6-2 or TRBV6-3 with TRBJ1-5; D perhaps matches TRBD1 (5 bases). CDR3 in DNA: TGTGCCAGCAGCCTGGGGGGTGGTCAGCCCCAGCATTTT. Protein sequence: CASSLGGGQPQHF.